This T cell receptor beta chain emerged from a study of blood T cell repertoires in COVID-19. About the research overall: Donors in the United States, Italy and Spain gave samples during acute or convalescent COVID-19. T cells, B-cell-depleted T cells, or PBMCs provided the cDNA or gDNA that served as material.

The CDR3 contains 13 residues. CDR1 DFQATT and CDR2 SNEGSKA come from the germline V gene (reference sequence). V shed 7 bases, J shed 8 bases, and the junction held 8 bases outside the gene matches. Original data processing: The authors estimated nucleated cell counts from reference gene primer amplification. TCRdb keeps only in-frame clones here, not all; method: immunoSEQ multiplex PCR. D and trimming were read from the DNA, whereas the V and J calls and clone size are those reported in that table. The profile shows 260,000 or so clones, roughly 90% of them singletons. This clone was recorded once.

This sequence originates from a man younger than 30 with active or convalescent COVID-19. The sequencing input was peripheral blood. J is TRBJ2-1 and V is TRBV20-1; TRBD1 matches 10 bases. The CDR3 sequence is CSVSQGQGYEQFF. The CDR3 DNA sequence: TGCAGTGTTAGTCAGGGACAGGGGTATGAGCAGTTCTTC.